This entry features one T cell receptor (beta chain) sequence. The antigen is undetermined. This record belongs to a study of T cell responses to AZD1222 COVID-19 vaccine. For the study at large: Researchers grouped second doses given at about 4 or about 12 weeks into one pool. General observations from the study: Repertoires were sampled only after the peak T cell response. Nearly half of spike-specific TCRs reportedly target unmutated variant regions.

Some clones are missing from TCRdb's copy, which holds only in-frame ones; the method was immunoSEQ multiplex PCR. The repertoire holds tens of thousands of clones, with roughly 85% as singletons. Germline loops: CDR1 MGHDK, CDR2 SYGVNS. This CDR3 contains 15 residues. The germline V and J ends were trimmed by 5 bases and 6 bases, with 18 bases remaining between them. The J gene is TRBJ2-3, the V gene TRBV25-1; D is possibly TRBD2 (6 bases). The starting material was peripheral blood, obtained on day 0 of AZD1222 vaccination. The clonotype originates from an adult in good health. The CDR3 is CASSTPVGRGDTQYF. DNA for the CDR3: TGTGCCAGCAGTACACCAGTGGGCCGGGGGGATACGCAGTATTTT.